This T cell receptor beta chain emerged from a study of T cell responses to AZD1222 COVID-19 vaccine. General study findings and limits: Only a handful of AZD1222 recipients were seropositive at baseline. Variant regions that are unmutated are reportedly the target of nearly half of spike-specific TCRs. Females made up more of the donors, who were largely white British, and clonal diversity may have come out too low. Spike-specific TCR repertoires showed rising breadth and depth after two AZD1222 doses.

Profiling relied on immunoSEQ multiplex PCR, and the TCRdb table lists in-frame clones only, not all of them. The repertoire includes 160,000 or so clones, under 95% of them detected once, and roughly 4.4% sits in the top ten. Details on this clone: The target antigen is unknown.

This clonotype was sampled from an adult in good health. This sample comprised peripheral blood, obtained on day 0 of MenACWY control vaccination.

DNA for the CDR3: TGTGCCAGTAGTTACGGGGCTGGAGAAGCTTTCTTT. Translated, it gives CASSYGAGEAFF. V gene TRBV19 combines with J gene TRBJ1-1, with D maybe TRBD1 (5 bases). The CDR3 has 12 amino acids. The germline CDR1 and CDR2 sequences are LNHDA and SQIVND (reference sequence). Trimming took off 5 bases at V and 8 bases at J, with 12 bases between the two ends.